The 7 T cell receptor beta chains below were found in one sample sequenced in a study of T cell repertoires in cytomegalovirus infection. MiXCR, run by TCRdb on the reads, gives a single entry per CDR3 protein. The table lists about 190,000 distinct CDR3 sequences, 28% of them singletons. Source material: PBMCs. These receptor sequences come from a human donor in good health (CMV status not recorded). Some clones in this sample may be carry-over from other donors' samples.

CDR3 coding DNA: TGCGCCAGCAGCCCGACCCCGGGACAGGGATATGAGCAGTTCTTC. As protein: CASSPTPGQGYEQFF. This sequence joins TRBV4-3 and TRBJ2-1; 9 positions match TRBD1. The CDR3 consists of 15 residues. V gave up 4 bases and J gave up 8 bases; unmatched junction bases: 9. Germline CDR1 reads LGHNA; CDR2 reads YSLEER.

This chain links TRBV11-3 with TRBJ2-1, with D maybe TRBD1 (7 bases). The CDR3 runs 14 residues. Germline V lookup: CDR1 SGHNT, CDR2 YENEEA. Trimming shortened V by 7 bases and J by 2 bases, and 12 bases separated the two germline ends. DNA of the CDR3: TGTGCCAGCAACCAGGGGGGCACCTACAATGAGCAGTTCTTC. Translated: CASNQGGTYNEQFF.

V and J are TRBV6-6 and TRBJ1-2; 10 positions match TRBD1. CDR1 is MNHNY, CDR2 SVGAGI, per germline (reference sequence). The V and J ends lost 2 bases and 8 bases, in that order; junction bases with no gene match: 5. This CDR3 has 14 amino acids. CDR3 DNA: TGTGCCAGCAGTTACCGCGGGACAGGGGAGGGCTACACCTTC. This translates into CASSYRGTGEGYTF.

The CDR3 region has the DNA TGTGCCAGTAGTATAAAGGCAGCAAGGAATGAGCAGTTCTTC. Amino acids: CASSIKAARNEQFF. V gene TRBV19 combines with J gene TRBJ2-1, with D uncertain. This CDR3 region has 14 residues. Trimming pared 2 bases from V and 7 bases from J, leaving 12 bases between. CDR1 and CDR2 from the germline V gene are LNHDA and SQIVND (reference sequence).

This clonotype was recorded a few times. The V gene is TRBV12-3 or TRBV12-4, the J gene TRBJ2-1, with 10 bases fitting TRBD2. The V and J ends lost 3 bases and 3 bases, in that order; junction bases with no gene match: 8. The CDR3 totals 17 residues. CDR3 sequence reads: CASSFASGGLLYNEQFF. In DNA, the CDR3 is TGTGCCAGCAGTTTCGCTAGCGGGGGCCTGCTCTACAATGAGCAGTTCTTC.

The rearrangement joins TRBV6-2 or TRBV6-3 to TRBJ2-1, with 7 bases aligning to TRBD2. The CDR3 spans 15 residues. J gave up 5 bases and V 3 bases, and 7 bases lay outside the gene matches. Germline CDR1 is MNHEY and CDR2 is SVGEGT. The CDR3 DNA sequence: TGTGCCAGCAGTTATCGGCGGGGGAAGGACAATGAGCAGTTCTTC. Translation gives CASSYRRGKDNEQFF.

The gene calls are TRBV5-4 and TRBJ1-2, with no clear D. With 2 bases removed from V and 4 bases from J, the gap between germline ends came to 6 bases. CDR1 SGHNT and CDR2 YYREEE come from the germline V gene (reference sequence). CDR3 length equals 12 residues. CDR3 coding DNA: TGTGCCAGCAGCTTTGGTCCCTATGGCTACACCTTC. It codes for CASSFGPYGYTF.